The sequence of this TCR beta chain was determined in a study of tissue T cells after allogeneic stem cell transplantation (dated by TCRdb to the early 2020s). About the full investigation: When multiple samples of a tissue existed, pathologist review of H&E sections prioritized samples with histologically apparent lymphocytes for sequencing. On the human side, the study was prospective and observational, with no blinding or randomization. TCR beta repertoires were profiled across many tissues obtained from research autopsies of patients with and without GVHD, as well as in mouse models of GVHD. Points the paper makes about the study in general: Within patients, how anatomically similar tissues were was a major factor shaping TCR repertoire composition, regardless of disease or transplant status. No blood samples were available for the non-GVHD comparator patients. The patient cohort was small and varied clinically, and sampling depth was recognized as a limitation. In both patients and mice, T cells from blood and spleen picked up only a limited part of the TCR repertoire that was detected in tissues. Only a few T cell clones appeared in more than one patient, yet motif-based clustering showed tissue-specific repertoire signatures that were shared between patients. The study did not determine which tissue TCRs were alloreactive or antigen-specific, and some clones might have been persisting host cells.

For CDR1 and CDR2, the germline V gene (reference sequence) lists SEHNR and FQNEAQ. V is pared back by 1 base and J by 0 bases, with 17 bases lying between the germline termini. The CDR3 runs 18 amino acids, cysteine and phenylalanine included. Left in the record is the CDR3 DNA by itself, 54 bases read in frame from the first base. Remarks on this clone: There is no known antigen for this receptor. There are no base qualities to consult, and no much larger clone falls within one base.

Libraries were prepared through the immunoSEQ multiplex PCR assay. Adaptive Biotechnologies performed TCRbeta CDR3 sequencing at survey depth and reported CDR3 sequences, V/J genes, productive frequency, and template counts. TCR beta CDR3 regions were amplified from genomic DNA rather than RNA. The published analysis was carried out like this. Jensen-Shannon divergence was used to quantify pairwise repertoire overlap between tissues, with a value of 1 indicating complete divergence and a value of 0 indicating identical repertoires. Tissues were grouped by single-linkage agglomerative hierarchical clustering of pairwise JSD values, and the clustering results were shown as dendrograms. GLIPH2 was run on all patient samples with simulation_depth 1000, kmer_min_depth 3, cdr3_length_cutoff 8, keeping groups with more than two unique CDR3s. A standardized tissue-overlap score extrapolated Jaccard GLIPH-group overlap across patients to a standard repertoire size of 1000 clones. Linear mixed-effect models, with tissue included as a fixed effect and individual included as a random effect, were used to assess associations of diversity with clinical or experimental variables. The table was pulled from immuneACCESS by TCRdb, which kept in-frame rearrangements only. Such tables lose some clones; where checked, under half of the loss comes from unresolved V genes, and the rest has no known cause. V, J and clone size reflect that table, while D and trimming were determined from the DNA. The sample contains approximately 10,000 clones, about three fifths of them found a single time. The ten largest clones capture about 10% of the sample.

Explained via the paper, the time point label denotes: human tissue collected at research (rapid) autopsy. Three non-HCT comparator patients who had other cancers, at least five GI tract samples, and no known GI disease at death were chosen retrospectively. Autopsy tissues, which were obtained after a median post-mortem interval of approximately 10 hours, included GI sites from esophagus to rectum, liver, skin and lymphoid organs including spleen. Autopsy specimens were bisected, with one portion flash-frozen in liquid nitrogen and the rest formalin-fixed; GI outer muscle layers were removed. Genomic DNA was extracted from frozen tissues using the Mag-Bind Blood & Tissue DNA HDQ 96 Kit on a Chemagic 360 or the DNeasy Blood & Tissue Kit. Because of concern about red blood cell contamination, extracted DNA was further purified using the Genomic DNA Clean & Concentrator-25 kit.

Material: tissue from the jejunum, obtained at autopsy. The sequence joins TRBV7-9 to TRBJ2-3; the D gene is not confidently resolved. The sequence derives from a woman aged 18-55 years with breast cancer. This receptor carries the CDR3 CASSLEERRTLSTDTQYF. The DNA sequence is TGTGCCAGCAGCTTAGAAGAGCGTCGAACACTAAGCACAGATACGCAGTATTTT.